This T cell receptor beta chain was identified during a study of Ad26.COV2.S vaccination and SARS-CoV-2 variants. Study as a whole: Once, or twice with 56 days between doses, Ad26.COV2.S was given intramuscularly. Overall study findings and caveats: Non-spike TCR breadth did not differ much between vaccine and placebo recipients. Vaccine recipients surpassed placebo recipients in spike-specific TCR breadth.

Produced via immunoSEQ multiplex PCR; TCRdb's table is partial and in-frame only. Here the sample spans 380,000 or so clones, 75% to 90% being singletons. This sample's treatment: 19 received Ad26.COV2.S at low or high dose, single or two shots; roughly five received placebo; per-sample allocation not given. The samples were gathered on day 63 after the first injection of vaccine or placebo. A Boston adult aged 18-55 years was the donor. Turning to this clone: Its antigen is still unknown.

This clonotype originated in a person aged 18-60 years who received the Ad26.COV2.S COVID-19 vaccine or a placebo. The sequenced sample was peripheral blood, obtained in a trial of Ad26.COV2.S vaccine versus placebo.

The DNA for the CDR3 is TGTGCCAGCAGCTGGGACAGGGAATATAGCAATCAGCCCCAGCATTTT. Translating it yields CASSWDREYSNQPQHF. The genes are TRBV6-2 or TRBV6-3 and TRBJ1-5, with 9 bases fitting TRBD1. This CDR3 contains 16 residues. Germline V gene lookup returns CDR1 MNHEY and CDR2 SVGEGT. The ends lost 6 bases at V and 0 bases at J; junction bases unmatched: 6.